The present T cell receptor beta chain was sequenced within a study of blood T cell repertoires in COVID-19. Study background: The United States, Italy and Spain were the sources of the acute and convalescent COVID-19 samples.

Assay used: immunoSEQ multiplex PCR; TCRdb lists only in-frame clones, some missing. The sample has 25,000 to 40,000 clones, about nine tenths seen once. This CDR3 spans 16 amino acids. After removal of 6 bases from V and 1 base from J, the junction contained 6 bases not matched to a gene. CDR1 LGHNT and CDR2 FRNRAP come from the germline V gene. This receptor was identified in a man aged 60 to 69 with active COVID-19. Sequenced sample: peripheral blood. This rearrangement joins TRBV12-5 to TRBJ2-3; 11 bases align to TRBD1. CDR3 region: CASGYRTGGRTDTQYF. The CDR3 region has the DNA TGTGCTAGTGGCTATCGGACAGGGGGCCGCACAGATACGCAGTATTTT.